A single TCR beta chain is shown here with its context. A much larger clone differs by one base, so this may be a read error. This entry is derived from a study of regulatory T cells in long-lasting Graves disease. Regarding time point: persistent/refractory GD, antithyroid drugs over 5 years with positive TRAb. The authors made the TCR library using RNA they extracted from PBMCs. The V gene's germline CDR1 is SGHAT and CDR2 FQNNGV. This CDR3 spans 13 amino acids. According to the study, TCR beta libraries were built with iRepertoire HTBI primers and CDR3-region Arm-PCR. Each CDR3 protein is one row after TCRdb ran MiXCR on the multiplex PCR reads. Of hundreds of thousands of distinct CDR3 sequences listed, less than 25% are singletons.

The chain couples TRBV11-2 to TRBJ2-7, with D perhaps TRBD2 (6 bases). The receptor's source is a female donor with Graves disease. Sequencing used peripheral blood mononuclear cells (PBMCs), obtained when the disease was refractory, from a patient treated with antithyroid drugs. For the CDR3, the DNA is TGTGCCAGCAGCTTTCGGGGGACCTACGAGCGGTACTTC. It specifies CASSFRGTYERYF.